This record looks at one TCR beta chain sequence and its context. This entry comes from a study of blood T cell repertoires in COVID-19. Overall study: T cells, B-cell-depleted T cells, or PBMCs supplied cDNA or gDNA.

Authors' analysis steps: It was from reference gene primer amplification that nucleated cell counts were estimated. The assay was immunoSEQ multiplex PCR, and TCRdb's table has in-frame clones only and misses some. The V and J calls and the clone size are those of that table, but D and trimming were determined from the DNA. Of around 200,000 clones in the sample, approximately 90% were seen once. The CDR3 has 13 amino acids. Germline V gene sequence: CDR1 MDHEN, CDR2 SYDVKM. Trimming left V 1 base short and J 7 bases short, with 7 bases between. This chain uses TRBV28 with TRBJ2-2; weak D call: TRBD2 (5 bases). The sequence was collected from a man aged 35-49 years with acute or convalescent COVID-19. Material: peripheral blood. CDR3 sequence: CASSLLRGGELFF. The CDR3 coding sequence is TGTGCCAGCAGTTTATTACGGGGCGGGGAGCTGTTTTTT. Complete variable domain (other parts from reference TRBV28 and TRBJ2-2): DVKVTQSSRYLVKRTGEKVFLECVQDMDHENMFWYRQDPGLGLRLIYFSYDVKMKEKGDIPEGYSVSREKKERFSLILESASTNQTSMYLCASSLLRGGELFFGEGSRLTVL.